The 6 T cell receptor beta chains below were found in one sample sequenced in a study of monozygotic twins with cystic fibrosis. The data were produced by immunoSEQ multiplex PCR, yet TCRdb's version contains in-frame clones alone and is incomplete. The sample records roughly 23,000 clones, approximately 87% being singletons. Material: blood. Receptor source: a woman in her thirties with cystic fibrosis.

J is TRBJ2-7 and V is TRBV6-1; D possibly corresponds to TRBD2 (5 bases). V was cut by 6 bases and J by 0 bases, with 15 bases left in between. The V gene's germline CDR1 is MNHNS and CDR2 SASEGT. This CDR3 is 15 amino acids long. CDR3 in amino acids: CASSLLAGLSYEQYF. The DNA for the CDR3 is TGTGCCAGCAGCCTATTGGCGGGTCTCTCCTACGAGCAGTACTTC.

The V and J genes are TRBV6-5 and TRBJ2-7; 8 bases match TRBD2. J gave up 5 bases and V 3 bases, and 9 bases lay outside the gene matches. CDR1 is MNHEY and CDR2 is SVGAGI in the germline V gene. This CDR3 is built from 15 residues. CDR3 sequence: CASSYSGGRVDEQYF. CDR3 DNA: TGTGCCAGCAGTTATTCGGGGGGGCGAGTCGACGAGCAGTACTTC.

The chain employs TRBV7-2 and TRBJ2-3; D may be TRBD1 (5 bases). The CDR3 has 14 residues. The V end was cut by 5 bases, the J end by 2 bases, with 11 bases between. Germline V lookup: CDR1 SGHTA, CDR2 FQGNSA. The CDR3 DNA sequence: TGTGCCAGCAGCCCACAGGCTTTCACAGATACGCAGTATTTT. Amino acids: CASSPQAFTDTQYF.

This clone was seen a handful of times. The chain carries TRBV2 and TRBJ2-2, with TRBD1 as a possible D gene (6 bases). Germline V gene lookup returns CDR1 SNHLY and CDR2 FYNNEI. The CDR3 is 15 amino acids. With 5 bases removed from V and 1 base from J, the gap between germline ends came to 11 bases. The CDR3 reads CASSRDNQNTGELFF. CDR3 nucleotide sequence: TGTGCCAGCAGTAGGGACAACCAGAACACCGGGGAGCTGTTTTTT.

This rearrangement joins TRBV19 to TRBJ1-1; 12 bases fit TRBD1. Per germline, CDR1 LNHDA and CDR2 SQIVND (reference sequence). This CDR3 contains 18 residues. The junction had 7 bases not matched to a gene; V was cut back by 2 bases and J by 0 bases. The chain's CDR3 is CASSIRRDRGRLNTEAFF. The CDR3 DNA follows: TGTGCCAGTAGTATACGTCGGGACAGGGGGCGGTTGAACACTGAAGCTTTCTTT.

The V gene is TRBV5-4, the J gene TRBJ1-2; TRBD1 is a possible D gene (5 bases). The CDR3 has 12 residues. Deletions cut 0 bases from V and 8 bases from J, with 8 bases between. The germline gives CDR1 SGHNT, CDR2 YYREEE (reference sequence). CDR3 residues: CASSLARGGYTF. CDR3 nucleotide sequence: TGTGCCAGCAGCTTGGCGAGGGGAGGCTACACCTTC.